The source of this TCR beta chain is a study of T cell responses to AZD1222 COVID-19 vaccine (dated by TCRdb to the early 2020s). Turning to the overall study: A total of 233 trial participants underwent TCR sequencing, of whom roughly 210 received two doses of AZD1222 and some 26 received two doses of the MenACWY control vaccine. Enrollment into the trials was organized by age into subgroups of 18-55, 56-69 and 70-plus years, and those subgroups contained roughly 140, 27 and 60 TCR-sequenced participants, respectively.

Overall study results and their limits: The whole spike protein was spanned by vaccine-associated CD4 TCRs, and dominant responses were seen in regions 160-218 and 743-854. Epitopes outside the regions mutated in the B.1.351 and B.1.1.7 variants were reportedly recognized by nearly half of the unique spike-specific TCRs. A significant rise in spike-specific TCR breadth and depth was observed after two AZD1222 doses relative to day 0 and relative to MenACWY recipients. Conclusions about previously exposed vaccinees are limited, since just a handful of AZD1222 recipients were seropositive for SARS-CoV-2 at baseline. Participants were mostly white British, with more females than males. The authors suggested clonal diversity may have been underestimated. In the small 56-69-year group, the increase in depth fell short of significance, most likely because of low power. Because no samples from the day 14 peak response were available, repertoires could be characterized only after the peak T cell response.

A note on this clone: This clone's antigen is unknown. One base away there is no much larger clone; base qualities are not given.

What this sample's time point label stands for: about 28 days (+/-7) after the second vaccine dose. AZD1222 recipients given second doses at about 4 weeks or at about 12 weeks were pooled, since spike-specific TCR depth and breadth were not found to differ between the two schedules. Samples from vaccinated people were obtained from the UK trials COV001 and COV002, which included a single-blind randomized controlled phase 2/3 trial of AZD1222 (ChAdOx1 nCoV-19) in healthy adults. For TCRbeta chain sequencing, PBMC samples were collected from trial participants at day 0 and at day 28 after the second dose. Deletion took 11 bases off V and 3 bases off J, with a span of 17 bases between the germline ends. Reading from cysteine to phenylalanine, the CDR3 counts 13 amino acids. Only the CDR3 DNA stays, 39 bases, in frame from base 1. The germline V gene (reference sequence) sets CDR1 to LNHNV and CDR2 to YYDKDF.

The CDR3 regions of human TCRbeta chains were analyzed by immunosequencing. The source study handled its data this way. Repertoire TCRs were checked for matches against a reference library of SARS-CoV-2-specific TCRs that had been generated using the MIRA antigen-specificity platform. Breadth meant the fraction of unique TCRs that were SARS-CoV-2-associated, whereas depth meant the fraction of total T cells that were SARS-CoV-2-associated. Using the MIRA data, every spike-specific TCR was mapped to the spike region that the TCR reacted to and assigned to either a CD4 or a CD8 class. Log10-transformed breadth and depth values were compared by one-way ANOVA with Sidak's multiple comparisons tests. The table comes from immuneACCESS by way of TCRdb, which keeps in-frame sequences with V and J called. Part of the clones is missing from these tables; in studies checked, under half for an unresolved V gene and the rest for unknown reasons. The V and J calls and the clone size are those of that table, but D and trimming were determined from the DNA. The sample contains around 140,000 clones, about 86% of them found a single time. The top ten clones comprise about 4.9% of the sample.

The chain is assembled from TRBV15 and TRBJ2-7, with no confidently assigned D gene. Source: peripheral blood, taken 28 days after the second AZD1222 dose. This clonotype was sampled from an adult who received the AZD1222 COVID-19 vaccine. The DNA sequence follows: TGTGCCGCCTCGAGGCAGACCTACTACGAGCAGTACTTC. This codes for CAASRQTYYEQYF.